This T cell receptor beta chain was sequenced for a study of OX40 agonist ivuxolimab in advanced cancers. Study overall: Every 2 weeks, ivuxolimab was infused into the patients intravenously at between 0.01 and 10 mg/kg. Cancers in dose escalation were hepatocellular, melanoma, renal cell and head and neck. Aged about 20 to 80 with a mean of 60 years, they were almost 85% male.

Using immunoSEQ multiplex PCR, the repertoire was profiled, and TCRdb retains in-frame clones only, with some absent. The sample consists of roughly 30,000 clones, around 90% of them appearing once. The CDR3 has 11 residues. V was pared by 5 bases and J by 7 bases, with 11 bases between. From germline, CDR1 is DFQATT and CDR2 SNEGSKA (reference sequence). The chain recombines TRBV20-1 with TRBJ2-5; perhaps TRBD2 as D (5 bases). The receptor comes from an adult with an advanced solid tumor such as melanoma, head and neck, liver or kidney cancer. Material: CD4+ or CD8+ T cells sorted from blood, obtained in a trial of the OX40 agonist ivuxolimab. The CDR3 is CSAPAVGTQYF. For the CDR3, the DNA is TGCAGTGCTCCAGCGGTGGGGACCCAGTACTTC.